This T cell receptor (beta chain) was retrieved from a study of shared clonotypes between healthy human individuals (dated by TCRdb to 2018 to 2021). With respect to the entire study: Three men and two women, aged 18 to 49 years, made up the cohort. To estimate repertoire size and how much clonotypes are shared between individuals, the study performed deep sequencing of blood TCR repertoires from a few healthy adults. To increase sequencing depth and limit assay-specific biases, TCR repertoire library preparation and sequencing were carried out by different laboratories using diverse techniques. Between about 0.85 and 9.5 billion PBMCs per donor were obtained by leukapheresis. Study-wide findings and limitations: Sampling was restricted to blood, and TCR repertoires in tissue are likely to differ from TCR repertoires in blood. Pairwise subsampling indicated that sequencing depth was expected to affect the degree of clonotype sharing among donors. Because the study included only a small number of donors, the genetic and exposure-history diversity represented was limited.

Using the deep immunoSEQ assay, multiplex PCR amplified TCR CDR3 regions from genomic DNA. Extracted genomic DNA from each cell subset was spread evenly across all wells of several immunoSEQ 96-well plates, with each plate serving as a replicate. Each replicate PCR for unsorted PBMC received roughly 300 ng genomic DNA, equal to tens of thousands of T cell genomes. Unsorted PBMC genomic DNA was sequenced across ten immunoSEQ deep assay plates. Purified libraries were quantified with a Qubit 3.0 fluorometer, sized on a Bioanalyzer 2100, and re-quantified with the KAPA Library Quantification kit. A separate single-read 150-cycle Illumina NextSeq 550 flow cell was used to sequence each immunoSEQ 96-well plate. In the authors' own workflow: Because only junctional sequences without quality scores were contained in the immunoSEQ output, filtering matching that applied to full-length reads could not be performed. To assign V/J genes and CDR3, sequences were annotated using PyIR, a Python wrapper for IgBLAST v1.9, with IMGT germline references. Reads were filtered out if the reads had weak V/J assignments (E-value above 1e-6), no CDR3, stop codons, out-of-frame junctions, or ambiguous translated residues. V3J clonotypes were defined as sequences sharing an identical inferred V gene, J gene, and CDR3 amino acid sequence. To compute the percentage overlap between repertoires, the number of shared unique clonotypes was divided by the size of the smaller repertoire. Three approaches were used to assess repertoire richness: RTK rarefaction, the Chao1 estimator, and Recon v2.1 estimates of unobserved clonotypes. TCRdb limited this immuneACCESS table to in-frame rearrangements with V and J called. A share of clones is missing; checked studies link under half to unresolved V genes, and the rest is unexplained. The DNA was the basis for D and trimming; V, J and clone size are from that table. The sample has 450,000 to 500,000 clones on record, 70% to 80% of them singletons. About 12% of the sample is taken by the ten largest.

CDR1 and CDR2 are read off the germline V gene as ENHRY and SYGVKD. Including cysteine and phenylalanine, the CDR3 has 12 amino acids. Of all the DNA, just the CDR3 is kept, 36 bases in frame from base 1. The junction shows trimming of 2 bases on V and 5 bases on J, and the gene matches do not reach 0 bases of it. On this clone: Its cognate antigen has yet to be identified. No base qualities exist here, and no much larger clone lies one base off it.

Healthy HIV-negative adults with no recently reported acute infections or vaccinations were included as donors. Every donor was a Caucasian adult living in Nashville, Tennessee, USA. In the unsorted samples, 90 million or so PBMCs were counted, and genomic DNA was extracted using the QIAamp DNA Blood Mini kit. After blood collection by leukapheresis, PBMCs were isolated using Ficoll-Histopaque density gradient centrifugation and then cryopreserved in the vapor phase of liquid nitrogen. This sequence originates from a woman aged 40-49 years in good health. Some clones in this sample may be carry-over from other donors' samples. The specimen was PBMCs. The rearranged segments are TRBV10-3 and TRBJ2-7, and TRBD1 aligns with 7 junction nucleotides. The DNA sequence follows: TGTGCCATCAGTGAGACAGGGGACGAGCAGTACTTC. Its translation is CAISETGDEQYF.